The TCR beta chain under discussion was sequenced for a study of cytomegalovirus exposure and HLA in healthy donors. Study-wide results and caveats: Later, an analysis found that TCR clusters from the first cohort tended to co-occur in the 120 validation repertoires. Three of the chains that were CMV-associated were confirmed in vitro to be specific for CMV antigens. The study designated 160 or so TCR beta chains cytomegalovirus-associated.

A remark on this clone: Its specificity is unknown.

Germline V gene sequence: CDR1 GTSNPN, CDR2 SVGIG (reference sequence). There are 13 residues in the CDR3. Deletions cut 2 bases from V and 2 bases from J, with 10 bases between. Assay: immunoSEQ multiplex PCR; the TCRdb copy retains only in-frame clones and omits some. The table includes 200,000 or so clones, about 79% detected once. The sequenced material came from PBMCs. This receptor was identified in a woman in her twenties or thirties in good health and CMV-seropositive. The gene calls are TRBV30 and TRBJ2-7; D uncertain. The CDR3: CAWSRDTPYEQYF. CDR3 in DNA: TGTGCCTGGAGTAGAGACACCCCCTACGAGCAGTACTTC.